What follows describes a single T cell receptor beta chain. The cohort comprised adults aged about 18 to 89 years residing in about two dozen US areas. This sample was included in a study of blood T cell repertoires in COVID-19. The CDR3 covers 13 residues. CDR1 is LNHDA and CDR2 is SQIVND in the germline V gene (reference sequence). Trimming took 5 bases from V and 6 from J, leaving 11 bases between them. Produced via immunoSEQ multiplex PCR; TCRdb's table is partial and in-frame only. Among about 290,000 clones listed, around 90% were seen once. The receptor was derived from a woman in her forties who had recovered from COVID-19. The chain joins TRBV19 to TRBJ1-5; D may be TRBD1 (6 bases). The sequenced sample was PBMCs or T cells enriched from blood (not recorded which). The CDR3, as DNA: TGTGCCAGTAGTTCACAGGGTGGTCAGCCCCAGCATTTT. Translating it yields CASSSQGGQPQHF.